Listed below are T cell receptor beta chains from one sample, sequenced in a study of CD8+CD57+ T cells in acquired aplastic anemia. TCRdb re-called the reads through MiXCR, storing one row per CDR3 protein. The sample carries about 190,000 distinct CDR3 sequences, roughly half recorded once. The source material was sorted CD4+, CD8+, or CD8+CD57+ T cells (not recorded which) from PBMCs. The receptors originated from a human donor with aplastic anemia. Each CDR3 is given with its conserved first and last residue. A D gene is named only where the DNA matches it firmly. For some rows the clone size is stated as once, few or many, or as a class when expanded; others skip it.

J gene	clone size	D gene	V gene	CDR3 DNA	CDR3 protein
TRBJ2-3	once	.	TRBV10-3	TGTGCCAGAGAATTCCCACTAAGCACAGATACGCAGTATTTT	CAREFPLSTDTQYF
TRBJ2-7	.	.	TRBV19	TGTGCCAGTAGTATCGGCGGCACCTTCGATTACGAGCAGTACTTC	CASSIGGTFDYEQYF
TRBJ2-2	.	TRBD1	TRBV7-9	TGTGCCAGCAGCTCCGGGACAGGGAACACCGGGGAGCTGTTTTTT	CASSSGTGNTGELFF
TRBJ1-1	many	.	TRBV20-1	TGCAGTGCTAGGGCCGCCCCCGGCCCTAACACTGAAGCTTTCTTT	CSARAAPGPNTEAFF
TRBJ1-4	.	TRBD1	TRBV2	TGTGCCAGCAGTGAGCAGGGGGCGAGAGAAAAACTGTTTTTT	CASSEQGAREKLFF
TRBJ2-7	.	.	TRBV7-9	TGTGCCAGCAGCTTAGTCTTAGGGGACGAGCAGTACTTC	CASSLVLGDEQYF
TRBJ2-7	.	TRBD1	TRBV29-1	TGCAGCGTGCCGGGACAGGGGTACTACGAGCAGTACTTC	CSVPGQGYYEQYF
TRBJ2-7	many	.	TRBV9	TGTGCCAGCAGCTCGGACGGATACGAGCAGTACTTC	CASSSDGYEQYF
TRBJ2-7	.	.	TRBV19	TGTGCCAGTATAGGGGGGAAGGGGCTAGCGGCATCCTACGAGCAGTACTTC	CASIGGKGLAASYEQYF
TRBJ1-3	many	TRBD1	TRBV19	TGTGCCAGTAGGACAGGGGGCTTTTCTGGAAACACCATATATTTT	CASRTGGFSGNTIYF
TRBJ2-7	.	TRBD1	TRBV4-1	TGCGCTACCTCCGGGGACAGGGGACCCTACGAGCAGTACTTC	CATSGDRGPYEQYF
TRBJ1-2	.	TRBD1	TRBV10-2	TGCGCCAGCAGTGAGTCCAGGGGGCATGGCTACACCTTC	CASSESRGHGYTF
TRBJ1-1	many	.	TRBV25-1	TGTGCCAGCAGTCGAACGGATATGAACACTGAAGCTTTCTTT	CASSRTDMNTEAFF
TRBJ1-6	.	TRBD1	TRBV25-1	TGTGCCAGCAGTGAATTGACAGGGGTGGGGAATTCACCCCTCCACTTT	CASSELTGVGNSPLHF
TRBJ2-5	.	.	TRBV7-7	TGTGCTAGCAGCTTAATATCGGCTGGGACGGGGGCCTTCCAAGAGACCCAGTACTTC	CASSLISAGTGAFQETQYF
TRBJ2-5	many	TRBD1	TRBV5-4	TGTGCCAGCAGCCCTGACAGGGGGATGAGGTGGGAGACCCAGTACTTC	CASSPDRGMRWETQYF
TRBJ2-3	.	.	TRBV7-2	TGTGCCAGCAGCTTGAGTACCACAGATACGCAGTATTTT	CASSLSTTDTQYF
TRBJ1-3	.	.	TRBV25-1	TGTGCCAGCAGTGAATGGGGGACCGGTATCGCCATATATTTT	CASSEWGTGIAIYF
TRBJ2-7	once	.	TRBV2	TGTGCCAGCAGTGTTTTGGACGCCACAGTTGGCGAGCAGTACTTC	CASSVLDATVGEQYF
TRBJ2-1	many	.	TRBV6-1	TGTGCCAGCAGTGAGATGGACTGGTACAATGAGCAGTTCTTC	CASSEMDWYNEQFF
TRBJ1-5	.	.	TRBV7-2	TGTGCCAGCAGCTTAGCGTTTGGGCAGCCCCAGCATTTT	CASSLAFGQPQHF
TRBJ2-7	many	.	TRBV2	TGTGCCAGCAGTTCCCGGTGGGTCAGGGCCCACGAGCAGTACTTC	CASSSRWVRAHEQYF
TRBJ1-2	.	.	TRBV10-3	TGTGCCAGCAGGTTGAACAGCCGTCTCCCCTATGGCTACACCTTC	CASRLNSRLPYGYTF
TRBJ1-3	.	TRBD1	TRBV11-2	TGTGCCAGCAGTTTAGGCAGCCTTACGGACAGGTCCGAAACTGGAAACACCATATATTTT	CASSLGSLTDRSETGNTIYF
TRBJ2-7	many	TRBD2	TRBV6-5	TGTGCCAGCAGTTACGGCAGGGAGGGCGAGCAGTACTTC	CASSYGREGEQYF
TRBJ1-3	.	.	TRBV20-1	TGCAGTGCCCCCGACAGAGACTCTGGAAACACCATATATTTT	CSAPDRDSGNTIYF
TRBJ1-5	many	.	TRBV30	TGTGCCTGGAGTGTACAGACGAATCAGCCCCAGCATTTT	CAWSVQTNQPQHF
TRBJ1-3	.	TRBD1	TRBV25-1	TGTGCCAGCAGTGGGATGAACAGGGGGACCTCTGGAAACACCATATATTTT	CASSGMNRGTSGNTIYF
TRBJ1-6	.	.	TRBV7-2	TGTGCCTGCAGCTTAGCGCCGAGAACCTATAATTCACCCCTCCACTTT	CACSLAPRTYNSPLHF
TRBJ2-7	.	.	TRBV7-9	TGTGCCAACAGCTTAGTAGGTTACGAGCAGTACTTC	CANSLVGYEQYF
TRBJ2-7	.	TRBD1	TRBV24-1	TGTGCCACCAGTGAGGGGGACAGCCGGTTCTACGAGCAGTACTTC	CATSEGDSRFYEQYF
TRBJ2-7	.	.	TRBV2	TGTGCCAGCAGTGAATGGGGGGAGACCTACGAGCAGTACTTC	CASSEWGETYEQYF
TRBJ1-3	many	.	TRBV7-2	TGTGCCAGCAGCTTAGCGGTGGCCTGGGGAAACACCATATATTTT	CASSLAVAWGNTIYF
TRBJ2-1	.	.	TRBV20-1	TGCAGTGCTAGAGACCCGAGGGGGAGGGAGCAGTTCTTC	CSARDPRGREQFF
TRBJ1-1	.	.	TRBV7-3	TGTGCCAGCAGGCATAAGGGGGGGGCGGGTGAAGCTTTCTTT	CASRHKGGAGEAFF
TRBJ2-5	many	.	TRBV7-2	TGTGCCAGCAGCTTAGGGGGGCCTACGCGGGGAGGGACCCAGTACTTC	CASSLGGPTRGGTQYF
TRBJ1-4	.	.	TRBV29-1	TGCAGCGTTTATTCTCGGGCTCTTGTTGGGGGCATCGCAGATGAAAAACTGTTTTTT	CSVYSRALVGGIADEKLFF
TRBJ2-2	.	.	TRBV7-9	TGTGCCAGCACCTCCCGGACCGGGGAGCTGTTTTTT	CASTSRTGELFF
TRBJ1-1	.	.	TRBV10-3	TGTGCCATCCTGGAAGATTTGAACACTGAAGCTTTCTTT	CAILEDLNTEAFF
TRBJ2-7	.	.	TRBV15	TGTGCCACCAGCAGAGATTGGGGTAGGGGGGTCGGGAAGCACGAGCAGTACTTC	CATSRDWGRGVGKHEQYF
TRBJ1-1	.	.	TRBV15	TGTGCCACCAGCAGAGACGCAGGGAGGACTGAAGCTTTCTTT	CATSRDAGRTEAFF
TRBJ1-1	.	TRBD1	TRBV15	TGTGCCACCAGCACTGACAGGGAGAACACTGAAGCTTTCTTT	CATSTDRENTEAFF
TRBJ2-1	.	.	TRBV12-5	TGTGCTAGTGGTTTGGCACGGCTAGCGACATCCTACAATGAGCAGTTCTTC	CASGLARLATSYNEQFF
TRBJ2-7	many	TRBD1	TRBV10-3	TGTGCCAGCTCCGGGACAGGGCCATACGAGCAGTACTTC	CASSGTGPYEQYF
TRBJ2-6	many	.	TRBV5-1	TGCGCCAGCAGCTTGGAGTATCCTGGGGCCAACGTCCTGACTTTC	CASSLEYPGANVLTF
TRBJ2-1	many	TRBD2	TRBV4-2	TGTGCCAGCATCGCAGCGGGAGGGCGCGAAAATGAGCAGTTCTTC	CASIAAGGRENEQFF
TRBJ1-1	few	.	TRBV19	TGTGCCAGTAGTACATCCAAGAACACTGAAGCTTTCTTT	CASSTSKNTEAFF
TRBJ1-2	.	.	TRBV7-9	TGTGCCAGCAGCTTAGGCAGAGAAGGCTACACCTTC	CASSLGREGYTF
TRBJ2-2	.	.	TRBV9	TGTGCCAGCAGCGTAGCTTCCGGGGAGCTGTTTTTT	CASSVASGELFF
TRBJ2-1	many	.	TRBV20-1	TGCAGTGCTAGTATTAGGAAAAGGAGCTCCTACAATGAGCAGTTCTTC	CSASIRKRSSYNEQFF
TRBJ2-1	.	TRBD2	TRBV20-1	TGCAGTGCTAGAGGGACTAGCGGGAGGCTTACCGATGAGCGGGTCTTC	CSARGTSGRLTDERVF